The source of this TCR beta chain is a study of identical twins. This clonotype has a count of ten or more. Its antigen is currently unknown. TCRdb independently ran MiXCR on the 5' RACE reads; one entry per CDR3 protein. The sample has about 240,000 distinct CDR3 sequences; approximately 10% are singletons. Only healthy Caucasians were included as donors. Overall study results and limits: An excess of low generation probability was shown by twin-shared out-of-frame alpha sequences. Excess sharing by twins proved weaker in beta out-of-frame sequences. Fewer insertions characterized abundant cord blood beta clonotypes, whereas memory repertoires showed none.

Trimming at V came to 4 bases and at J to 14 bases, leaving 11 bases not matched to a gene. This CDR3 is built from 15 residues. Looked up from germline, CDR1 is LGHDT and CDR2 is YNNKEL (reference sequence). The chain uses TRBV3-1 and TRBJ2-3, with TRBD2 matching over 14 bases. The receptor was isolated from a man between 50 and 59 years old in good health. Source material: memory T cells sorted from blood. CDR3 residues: CASSRGTSGGRARYF. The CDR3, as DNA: TGTGCCAGCAGCCGAGGGACTAGCGGGGGCCGGGCCCGGTATTTT.